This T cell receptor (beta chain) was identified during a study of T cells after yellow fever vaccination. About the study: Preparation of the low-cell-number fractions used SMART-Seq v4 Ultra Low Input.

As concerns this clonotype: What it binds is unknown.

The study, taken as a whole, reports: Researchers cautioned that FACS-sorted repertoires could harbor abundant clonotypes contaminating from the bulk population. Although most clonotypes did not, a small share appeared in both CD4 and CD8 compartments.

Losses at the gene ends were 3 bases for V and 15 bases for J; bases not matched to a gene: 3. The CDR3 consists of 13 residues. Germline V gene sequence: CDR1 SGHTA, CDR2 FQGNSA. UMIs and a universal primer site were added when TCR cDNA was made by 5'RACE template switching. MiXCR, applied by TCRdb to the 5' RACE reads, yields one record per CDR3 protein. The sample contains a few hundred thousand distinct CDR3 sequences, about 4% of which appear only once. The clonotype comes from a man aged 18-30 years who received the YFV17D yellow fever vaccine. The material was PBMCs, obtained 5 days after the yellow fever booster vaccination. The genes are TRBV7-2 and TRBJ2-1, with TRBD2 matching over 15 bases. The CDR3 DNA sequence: TGTGCCAGCAGCTTGGGGACTAGCGGGGGGTGGTTCTTC. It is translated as CASSLGTSGGWFF.